A single sample gave rise to the 2 T cell receptor beta chains below, sequenced in a study of naive and memory T cell subsets. Findings and caveats of the study: Especially in CD8 cells, naive repertoires contained a few larger clonotypes, possibly CD45RA-re-expressing memory cells.

Which antigens these TCRs recognize remains unknown. The beta constant-region primer was an equimolar mix of two oligonucleotides covering TRBC1 and TRBC2. The ligated cDNA underwent four PCR rounds using SP2 and nested alpha and beta constant-region primers. TCRdb fed the UMI-ligation and nested PCR reads into MiXCR, producing one record per CDR3 protein. The sample holds about 150,000 distinct CDR3 sequences, approximately 22% seen once. What was sequenced was naive CD4+ T cells from blood. These receptors originate from a human donor in good health.

V is TRBV5-1 and J is TRBJ2-6; D remains unclear. CDR1 is SGHRS, CDR2 YFSETQ, per germline. The CDR3 runs 15 residues. V dropped 0 bases and J dropped 3 bases, with 7 bases sitting between them. The CDR3 here is CASSLGAFGANVLTF. The CDR3 region has the DNA TGCGCCAGCAGCTTGGGAGCCTTTGGGGCCAACGTCCTGACTTTC.

The chain employs TRBV28 and TRBJ2-7; TRBD1 matches at 7 bases. With V trimmed by 4 bases and J by 4 bases, 10 bases remained unmatched. CDR1 and CDR2 from the germline V gene are MDHEN and SYDVKM. This CDR3 has 15 amino acids. The CDR3 DNA reads as TGTGCCAGCAGTTCTCCCGGGACAGCGAAGTACGAGCAGTACTTC. Encoded protein: CASSSPGTAKYEQYF.